Listed below are T cell receptor beta chains from one sample, sequenced in a study of T cell repertoires in cytomegalovirus infection. TCRdb fed the reads into MiXCR, producing one record per CDR3 protein. The sample gives about 300,000 distinct CDR3 sequences, about 9.2% of which show up once; approximately 2.4% is in the top ten. Sequencing was done on a sample of PBMCs. These receptors were obtained from a human donor in good health (CMV status not recorded). Some clones in this sample may be carry-over from other donors' samples. The CDR3 runs from the conserved cysteine through the conserved F or W. D genes are given only for firm matches. Size values are once, few and many counts, or a class for expanded clones, and some rows have none.

v_call	clone_size	j_call	d_call	cdr3_aa	cdr3_nt
TRBV7-9	many	TRBJ1-1	.	CASSLGRTGGEAFF	TGTGCCAGCAGCTTAGGTCGGACGGGCGGTGAAGCTTTCTTT
TRBV7-2	.	TRBJ2-3	TRBD1	CASSLGGRGRTDTQYF	TGTGCCAGCAGCTTAGGGGGCAGGGGGCGCACAGATACGCAGTATTTT
TRBV10-3	many	TRBJ2-3	TRBD2	CAIRAAGGPDTQYF	TGTGCCATCAGGGCGGCGGGGGGGCCAGATACGCAGTATTTT
TRBV6-1	many	TRBJ2-2	.	CASSYREANTGELFF	TGTGCCAGCAGTTACAGGGAGGCCAACACCGGGGAGCTGTTTTTT
TRBV2	few	TRBJ2-2	TRBD1	CASRGQGGRLGELFF	TGTGCCAGCAGGGGACAGGGCGGTCGTCTCGGGGAGCTGTTTTTT
TRBV25-1	many	TRBJ2-3	TRBD2	CASSGTSGKNTDTQYF	TGTGCCAGCAGCGGGACTAGCGGAAAGAACACAGATACGCAGTATTTT
TRBV10-3	many	TRBJ1-2	.	CAISESIGNGYTF	TGTGCCATCAGTGAGTCGATCGGGAATGGCTACACCTTC
TRBV7-9	many	TRBJ1-2	TRBD1	CASSLYTGEYGYTF	TGTGCCAGCAGCTTATACACAGGGGAATATGGCTACACCTTC
TRBV6-6	.	TRBJ1-2	.	CASSYSRGTRNGYTF	TGTGCCAGCAGTTACTCGAGAGGGACAAGGAATGGCTACACCTTC
TRBV28	few	TRBJ1-6	TRBD1	CASRSGTGNHSPLHF	TGTGCCAGCAGATCCGGGACAGGGAATCATTCACCCCTCCACTTT
TRBV20-1	few	TRBJ1-2	.	CSADDRGSYGYTF	TGCAGTGCCGACGATCGGGGCAGCTATGGCTACACCTTC
TRBV29-1	.	TRBJ1-1	.	CSVSPRAGNTEAFF	TGCAGCGTAAGTCCCAGGGCCGGGAACACTGAAGCTTTCTTT
TRBV28	many	TRBJ1-5	.	CASHRGGEGQPQHF	TGTGCCAGCCATAGGGGCGGAGAAGGTCAGCCCCAGCATTTT
TRBV19	few	TRBJ1-1	.	CASSAHQGGNTEAFF	TGTGCCAGTAGTGCGCATCAGGGAGGGAACACTGAAGCTTTCTTT
TRBV7-9	few	TRBJ2-7	.	CASSSTGDYEQYF	TGTGCCAGCAGCTCAACTGGGGACTACGAGCAGTACTTC
TRBV5-4	.	TRBJ1-1	.	CASRDDPLQPNTEAFF	TGTGCCAGCAGGGATGACCCACTACAACCCAACACTGAAGCTTTCTTT
TRBV12-5	many	TRBJ1-2	TRBD1	CASGLVLEGAGYTF	TGTGCTAGTGGTTTGGTATTGGAGGGGGCTGGCTACACCTTC
TRBV7-8	many	TRBJ1-3	.	CASSFAGIHNRGPSGNTIYF	TGTGCCAGCAGCTTCGCCGGAATTCATAACCGGGGCCCCTCTGGAAACACCATATATTTT
TRBV24-1	.	TRBJ1-4	.	CATSPGHATNEKLFF	TGTGCCACCAGCCCAGGACACGCCACGAATGAAAAACTGTTTTTT
TRBV6-6	many	TRBJ1-5	TRBD1	CASSGQGSVQPQHF	TGTGCCAGCAGCGGACAGGGGAGCGTTCAGCCCCAGCATTTT
TRBV20-1	many	TRBJ2-4	TRBD2	CSARVASGGAKNIQYF	TGCAGTGCTAGAGTGGCCAGCGGGGGAGCCAAAAACATTCAGTACTTC
TRBV6-5	.	TRBJ2-1	TRBD1	CASSYRGTAPNEQFF	TGTGCCAGCAGTTATAGGGGGACAGCCCCCAATGAGCAGTTCTTC
TRBV11-2	many	TRBJ2-1	TRBD2	CASVQGLAVYNEQFF	TGTGCCAGCGTCCAGGGACTAGCGGTCTACAATGAGCAGTTCTTC
TRBV6-1	many	TRBJ2-1	.	CASRDSPSDEQFF	TGTGCCAGCAGGGACTCCCCGAGCGATGAGCAGTTCTTC
TRBV28	many	TRBJ1-2	.	CASSLDVRGYTF	TGTGCCAGCAGTTTAGATGTACGGGGCTACACCTTC
TRBV7-6	many	TRBJ2-5	.	CASSLGRPQETQYF	TGTGCCAGCAGCCTAGGGAGGCCACAAGAGACCCAGTACTTC
TRBV20-1	many	TRBJ2-7	TRBD1	CSAKGRDRTYEQYF	TGCAGTGCGAAGGGCCGGGACAGGACTTACGAGCAGTACTTC
TRBV29-1	many	TRBJ1-2	TRBD1	CSVDRVYGYTF	TGCAGCGTAGACAGGGTCTATGGCTACACCTTC
TRBV10-3	few	TRBJ2-3	TRBD2	CAISESVAGASTDTQYF	TGTGCCATCAGTGAGTCGGTAGCGGGGGCTAGCACAGATACGCAGTATTTT
TRBV6-1	many	TRBJ1-1	TRBD1	CASSLGQGPMNTEAFF	TGTGCCAGCAGCCTAGGACAGGGGCCGATGAACACTGAAGCTTTCTTT
TRBV28	many	TRBJ1-2	TRBD1	CASSATGGGLGYTF	TGTGCCAGCAGTGCAACAGGGGGCGGTCTGGGCTACACCTTC
TRBV7-4	few	TRBJ1-1	.	CASSSGGGHPVNTEAFF	TGTGCCAGCAGCTCAGGCGGGGGACATCCTGTGAACACTGAAGCTTTCTTT
TRBV5-6	.	TRBJ2-5	TRBD2	CASSLSGGAVETQYF	TGTGCCAGCAGCTTGAGCGGGGGGGCCGTGGAGACCCAGTACTTC
TRBV6-6	many	TRBJ2-1	TRBD1	CASSPTGYNEQFF	TGTGCCAGCAGCCCGACAGGGTACAATGAGCAGTTCTTC
TRBV20-1	few	TRBJ1-2	.	CSASRQGYGYTF	TGCAGTGCTAGTCGGCAGGGATATGGCTACACCTTC
TRBV20-1	.	TRBJ2-3	.	CSASVQTRQTDTQYF	TGCAGTGCTAGTGTACAGACCCGCCAAACAGATACGCAGTATTTT
TRBV5-5	many	TRBJ2-1	TRBD2	CASSLEVGGAPISSYNEQFF	TGTGCCAGCAGCTTGGAGGTCGGGGGGGCTCCCATCAGCTCCTACAATGAGCAGTTCTTC
TRBV14	.	TRBJ2-1	TRBD2	CASSQPLLAGISNEQFF	TGTGCCAGCAGCCAACCACTACTAGCGGGGATAAGCAATGAGCAGTTCTTC
TRBV7-2	many	TRBJ2-1	TRBD2	CASSPSRWGGFGEQFF	TGTGCCAGCAGCCCAAGCCGGTGGGGGGGGTTCGGTGAGCAGTTCTTC
TRBV5-6	.	TRBJ2-1	TRBD2	CASSKGLADEQFF	TGTGCCAGCAGCAAGGGACTAGCTGATGAGCAGTTCTTC
TRBV20-1	.	TRBJ2-1	.	CSARIDNEQFF	TGCAGTGCTAGAATTGACAATGAGCAGTTCTTC
TRBV12-3/TRBV12-4	.	TRBJ1-2	TRBD1	CASSLAGQGAAGQYGYTF	TGTGCCAGCAGTTTAGCCGGACAGGGGGCAGCAGGACAGTATGGCTACACCTTC
TRBV2	many	TRBJ1-1	TRBD1	CASRYDRALDTEAFF	TGTGCCAGCAGGTACGACAGGGCACTGGACACTGAAGCTTTCTTT
TRBV7-2	many	TRBJ2-6	.	CASSAPRQALTGANVLTF	TGTGCCAGCAGCGCTCCAAGACAGGCCCTGACTGGGGCCAACGTCCTGACTTTC
TRBV7-9	many	TRBJ1-1	.	CASSLEEGLNTEAFF	TGTGCCAGCAGCTTAGAAGAAGGGTTGAACACTGAAGCTTTCTTT
TRBV5-1	many	TRBJ2-1	TRBD2	CASSPARTSDDNEQFF	TGCGCCAGCAGCCCAGCCCGGACTAGCGATGACAATGAGCAGTTCTTC
TRBV11-2	.	TRBJ2-7	.	CASRPRGVSYEQYF	TGTGCCAGCAGGCCGCGAGGGGTTTCCTACGAGCAGTACTTC
TRBV29-1	.	TRBJ1-3	.	CSVEDRQVGGNTIYF	TGCAGCGTTGAAGATCGGCAAGTCGGTGGAAACACCATATATTTT
TRBV7-6	many	TRBJ2-7	TRBD2	CASSPTSGAYYEQYF	TGTGCCAGCAGCCCTACTAGCGGGGCTTACTACGAGCAGTACTTC
TRBV7-9	many	TRBJ1-2	TRBD1	CASSSRTGPNNYGYTF	TGTGCCAGCAGCTCGCGGACAGGGCCGAATAACTATGGCTACACCTTC
TRBV7-9	many	TRBJ2-1	.	CASSLDSGTYNEQFF	TGTGCCAGCAGCTTAGATTCAGGCACCTACAATGAGCAGTTCTTC
TRBV19	.	TRBJ2-3	.	CASSRAGVTDTQYF	TGTGCCAGTAGTAGGGCCGGGGTCACAGATACGCAGTATTTT
TRBV7-2	many	TRBJ1-1	.	CASSPPRREAFF	TGTGCCAGCAGCCCACCGCGACGTGAAGCTTTCTTT
TRBV6-5	many	TRBJ1-5	.	CASGEGRSSNQPQHF	TGTGCCAGCGGGGAGGGCAGGTCTAGCAATCAGCCCCAGCATTTT